This T cell receptor (beta chain) was retrieved from a study of CD8 T cells in Susac syndrome. The authors reverse transcribed about 0.5 to 1 ug RNA with random hexamers. Multiplex PCR with immunoSEQ amplified the TCR beta CDR3 across 54 Vbeta and 13 Jbeta. TCRdb re-derived calls from the immunoSEQ multiplex PCR reads in MiXCR, one entry per CDR3 protein. Here the sample spans under 200,000 distinct CDR3 sequences, 95% being singletons. CD8+ and CD4+ blood T cells underwent TCR beta sequencing. The authors negatively isolated CD8+ and CD4+ T cells and FACS-enriched TEMRA cells. Germline values: CDR1 DFQATT, CDR2 SNEGSKA (reference sequence). V lost 4 bases and J lost 2, with 21 bases in between. The CDR3 sequence is 16 residues long.

The sequence was obtained from a human donor with multiple sclerosis. The chain couples TRBV20-1 to TRBJ2-7; possible D gene TRBD2, 6 bases. Sequenced material: CD8+ T cells from PBMCs. The CDR3 DNA reads as TGCAGTGCTACTCCGGTTAGGACTAATCCCCCCTACGAGCAGTACTTC. Its protein product is CSATPVRTNPPYEQYF.